This T cell receptor (beta chain) was captured in a study of blood T cell repertoires in COVID-19. About the research overall: Acute-phase and convalescent COVID-19 samples originated in the United States, Italy and Spain. T cells, B-cell-depleted T cells, or PBMCs supplied cDNA or gDNA.

Trimming cost V 4 bases and J 5 bases; bases outside gene matches: 14. Germline assignment: CDR1 MNHNS and CDR2 SASEGT. This CDR3 region has 18 residues. Original analysis: How many nucleated cells were present was estimated from reference gene primer amplification. The method was immunoSEQ multiplex PCR; TCRdb's version includes in-frame clones alone and lacks a portion of them. V and J calls and clone size follow that table, whereas D and trimming were derived from the DNA. The data show more than 90,000 clones, with 85% seen just once and more than 1.5% held by the top ten. The clonotype comes from a woman in her sixties or seventies with active or convalescent COVID-19. The V call is TRBV6-1, the J call TRBJ1-5; TRBD1 aligns across 10 bases. Sequenced sample: peripheral blood. The CDR3 nucleotides are TGTGCCAGCAGTGCCGACCCCTTCAGGACAGGGGGAGATCAGCCCCAGCATTTT. This codes for CASSADPFRTGGDQPQHF.